This T cell receptor beta chain was sequenced for a study of Ad26.COV2.S vaccination and SARS-CoV-2 variants. Study summary: A COV1001 Ad26.COV2.S trial-arm participant provided the sample.

Trimming left V 4 bases short and J 10 bases short, with 11 bases between. The CDR3 spans 11 residues. From germline, CDR1 is MNHEY and CDR2 SVGEGT. Concerning this clone itself: As yet, its antigen is unknown.

Assay: immunoSEQ multiplex PCR; the TCRdb copy retains only in-frame clones and omits some. The sample has 300,000 to 400,000 clones, about nine tenths seen once. Study-level points and caveats: Overall T cell responses may have been underestimated by the analyses of TCR breadth and depth.

This sample's treatment: roughly 20 received Ad26.COV2.S at low or high dose, single or two shots; several received placebo; per-sample allocation not given. Sampling happened 63 days after the first vaccine or placebo injection. The chain has TRBV6-2 or TRBV6-3 and TRBJ2-7; D is undetermined. The sequencing used peripheral blood, collected in a trial of Ad26.COV2.S vaccine versus placebo. The sequence was obtained from a person aged 18-60 years who received the Ad26.COV2.S COVID-19 vaccine or a placebo. DNA of the CDR3: TGTGCCAGCAGTTCTGGATTCTCACAGTACTTC. Encoded protein: CASSSGFSQYF.